This T cell receptor (beta chain) was captured by sequencing in a study of long-term antiretroviral therapy in people with HIV. As regards this clone: The target antigen is unknown.

Study conclusions and caveats: Following ART, diversity rose but still fell short of transplant donor controls. Among HIV repertoires, CDR3 length ranges were narrower than those of controls.

Investigators performed immunoSEQ version v3.0 at survey level. The method was immunoSEQ multiplex PCR; TCRdb's version includes in-frame clones alone and lacks a portion of them. The data show tens of thousands of clones, around 80% seen once. From each donor, at least one pre-ART PBMC sample and at least two post-ART PBMC samples were obtained. The source of this sequence is a man aged 50 to 60 with HIV. The specimen comprised unsorted PBMCs, sampled 3 years after starting antiretroviral therapy.

CDR3 loop: CASSQDGGQGFPWRISNQPQHF. CDR3 nucleotide sequence: TGCGCCAGCAGCCAAGACGGGGGACAGGGATTTCCCTGGCGCATTAGCAATCAGCCCCAGCATTTT. The chain uses TRBV4-1 and TRBJ1-5, with TRBD1 identical over 9 bases. There are 22 residues in the CDR3. J lost 0 bases, V lost 0 bases, and 18 bases had no gene match. From germline, CDR1 is MGHRA and CDR2 YSYEKL.